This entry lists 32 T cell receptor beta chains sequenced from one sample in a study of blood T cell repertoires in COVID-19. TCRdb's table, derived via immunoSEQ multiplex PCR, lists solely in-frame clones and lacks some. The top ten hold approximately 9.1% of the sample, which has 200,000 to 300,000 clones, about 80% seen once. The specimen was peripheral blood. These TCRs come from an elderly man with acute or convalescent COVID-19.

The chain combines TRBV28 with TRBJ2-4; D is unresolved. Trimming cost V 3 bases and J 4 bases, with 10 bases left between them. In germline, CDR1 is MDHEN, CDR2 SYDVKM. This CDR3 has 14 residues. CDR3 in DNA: TGTGCCAGCAGTTTGTTGAGCACTAAAAACATTCAGTACTTC. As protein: CASSLLSTKNIQYF.

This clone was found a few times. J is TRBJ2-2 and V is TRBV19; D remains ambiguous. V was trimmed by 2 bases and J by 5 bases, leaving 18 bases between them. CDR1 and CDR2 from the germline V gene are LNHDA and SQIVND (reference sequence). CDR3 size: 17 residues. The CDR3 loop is CASSIIILGSSTGELFF. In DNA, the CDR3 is TGTGCCAGTAGTATAATCATCCTCGGGTCATCAACCGGGGAGCTGTTTTTT. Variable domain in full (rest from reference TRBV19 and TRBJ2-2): DGGITQSPKYLFRKEGQNVTLSCEQNLNHDAMYWYRQDPGQGLRLIYYSQIVNDFQKGDIAEGYSVSREKKESFPLTVTSAQKNPTAFYLCASSIIILGSSTGELFFGEGSRLTVL.

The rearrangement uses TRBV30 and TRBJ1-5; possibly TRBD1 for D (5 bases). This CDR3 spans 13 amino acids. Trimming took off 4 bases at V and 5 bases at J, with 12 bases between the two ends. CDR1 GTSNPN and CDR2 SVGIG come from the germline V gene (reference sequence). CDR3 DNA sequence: TGTGCCTGGACGGGGGGGACTCATCAGCCCCAGCATTTT. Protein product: CAWTGGTHQPQHF.

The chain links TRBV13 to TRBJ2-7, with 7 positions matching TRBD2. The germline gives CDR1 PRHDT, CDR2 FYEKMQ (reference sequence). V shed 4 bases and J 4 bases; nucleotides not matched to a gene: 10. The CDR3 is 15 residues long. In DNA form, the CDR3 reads TGTGCCAGCAGCTCCTTTTCGGGGGGAGGTTACGAGCAGTACTTC. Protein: CASSSFSGGGYEQYF.

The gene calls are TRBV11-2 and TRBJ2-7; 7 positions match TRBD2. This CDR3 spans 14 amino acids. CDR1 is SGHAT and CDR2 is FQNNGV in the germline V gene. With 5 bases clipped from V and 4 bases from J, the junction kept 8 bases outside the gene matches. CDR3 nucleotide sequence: TGTGCCAGCAGCCCGAGTCTGGGGGGGTACGAGCAGTACTTC. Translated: CASSPSLGGYEQYF.

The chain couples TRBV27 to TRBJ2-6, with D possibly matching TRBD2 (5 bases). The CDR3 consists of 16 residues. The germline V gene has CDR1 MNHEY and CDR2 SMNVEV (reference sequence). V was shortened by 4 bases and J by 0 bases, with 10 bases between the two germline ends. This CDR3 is CASSWTAFSGANVLTF. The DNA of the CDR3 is TGTGCCAGCAGTTGGACTGCCTTCTCTGGGGCCAACGTCCTGACTTTC.

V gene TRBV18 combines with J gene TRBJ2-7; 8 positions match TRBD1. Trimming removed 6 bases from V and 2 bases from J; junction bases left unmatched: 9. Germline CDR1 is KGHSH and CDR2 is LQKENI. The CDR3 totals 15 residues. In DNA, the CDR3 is TGTGCCAGCTCCACCGCGCTGACAGGGGCCTACGAGCAGTACTTC. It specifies CASSTALTGAYEQYF.

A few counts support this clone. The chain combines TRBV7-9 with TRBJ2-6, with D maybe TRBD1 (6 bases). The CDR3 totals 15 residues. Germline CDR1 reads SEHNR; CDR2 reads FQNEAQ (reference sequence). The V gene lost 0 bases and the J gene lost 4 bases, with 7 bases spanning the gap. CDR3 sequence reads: CASSLAGAGANVLTF. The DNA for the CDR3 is TGTGCCAGCAGCTTAGCGGGGGCCGGGGCCAACGTCCTGACTTTC.

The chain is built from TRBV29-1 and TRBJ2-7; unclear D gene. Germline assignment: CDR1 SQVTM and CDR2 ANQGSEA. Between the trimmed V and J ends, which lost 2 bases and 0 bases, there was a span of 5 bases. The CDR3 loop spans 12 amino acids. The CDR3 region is CSVETVSYEQYF. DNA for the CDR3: TGCAGCGTTGAAACAGTCTCCTACGAGCAGTACTTC.

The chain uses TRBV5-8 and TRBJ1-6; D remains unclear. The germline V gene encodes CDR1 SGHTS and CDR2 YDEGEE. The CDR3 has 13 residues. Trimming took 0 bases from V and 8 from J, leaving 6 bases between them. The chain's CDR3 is CASSLADDSPLHF. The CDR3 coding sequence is TGTGCCAGCAGCTTGGCAGATGATTCACCCCTCCACTTT.

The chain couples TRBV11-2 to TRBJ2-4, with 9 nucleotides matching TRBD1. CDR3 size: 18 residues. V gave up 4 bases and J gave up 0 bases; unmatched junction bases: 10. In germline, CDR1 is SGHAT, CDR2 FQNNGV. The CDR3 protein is CASSSPLTGGIAKNIQYF. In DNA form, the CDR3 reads TGTGCCAGCAGCTCACCTTTGACAGGGGGAATAGCCAAAAACATTCAGTACTTC. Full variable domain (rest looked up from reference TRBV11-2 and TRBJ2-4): EAGVAQSPRYKIIEKRQSVAFWCNPISGHATLYWYQQILGQGPKLLIQFQNNGVVDDSQLPKDRFSAERLKGVDSTLKIQPAKLEDSAVYLCASSSPLTGGIAKNIQYFGAGTRLSVL.

The CDR3 bases are TGTGCCAGCAGTCTTAGGACAGGGGGGAGCAATCAGCCCCAGCATTTT. Residues: CASSLRTGGSNQPQHF. V usage is TRBV7-8 and J usage is TRBJ1-5, with TRBD1 matching 10 bases. This CDR3 region has 16 residues. The germline V gene encodes CDR1 SGHVS and CDR2 FQNEAQ. V gave up 6 bases and J gave up 1 base; unmatched junction bases: 6.

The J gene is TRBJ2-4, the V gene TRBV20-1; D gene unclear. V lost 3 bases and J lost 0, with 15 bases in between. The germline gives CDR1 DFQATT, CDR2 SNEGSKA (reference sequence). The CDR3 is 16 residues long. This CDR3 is CSASLMGALAKNIQYF. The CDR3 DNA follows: TGCAGTGCTAGTCTTATGGGCGCTCTAGCCAAAAACATTCAGTACTTC.

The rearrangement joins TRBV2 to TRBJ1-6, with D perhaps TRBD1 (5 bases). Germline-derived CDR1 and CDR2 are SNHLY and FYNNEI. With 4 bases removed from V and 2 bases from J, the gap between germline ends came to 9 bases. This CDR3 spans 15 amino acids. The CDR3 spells CASSGRGAYNSPLHF. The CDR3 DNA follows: TGTGCCAGCAGTGGGAGGGGTGCCTATAATTCACCCCTCCACTTT.

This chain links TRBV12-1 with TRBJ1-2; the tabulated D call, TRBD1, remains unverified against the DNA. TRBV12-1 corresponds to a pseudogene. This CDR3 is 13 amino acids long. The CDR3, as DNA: TGTGCCAGCAGCTTCAGGGCGGAGTTTGGCTACACCTTC. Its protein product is CASSFRAEFGYTF.

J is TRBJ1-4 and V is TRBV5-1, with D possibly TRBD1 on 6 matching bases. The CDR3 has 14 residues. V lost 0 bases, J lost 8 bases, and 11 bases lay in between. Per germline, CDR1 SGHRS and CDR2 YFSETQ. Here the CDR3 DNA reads TGCGCCAGCAGCTTGGGACAGGAAGGAGAAAAACTGTTTTTT. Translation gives CASSLGQEGEKLFF.

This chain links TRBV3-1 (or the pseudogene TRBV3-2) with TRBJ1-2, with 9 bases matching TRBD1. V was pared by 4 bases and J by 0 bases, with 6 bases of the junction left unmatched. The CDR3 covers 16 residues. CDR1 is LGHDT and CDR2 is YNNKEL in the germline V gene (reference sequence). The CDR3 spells CASSPLQGASNYGYTF. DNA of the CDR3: TGTGCCAGCAGCCCCCTACAGGGGGCCTCTAACTATGGCTACACCTTC.

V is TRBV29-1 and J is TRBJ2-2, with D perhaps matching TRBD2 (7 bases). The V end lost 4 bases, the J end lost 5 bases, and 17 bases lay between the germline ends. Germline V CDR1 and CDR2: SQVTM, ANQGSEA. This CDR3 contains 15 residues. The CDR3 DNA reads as TGCAGCGTTGGGGGGGGCCCCCTAAGGACCGGGGAGCTGTTTTTT. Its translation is CSVGGGPLRTGELFF.

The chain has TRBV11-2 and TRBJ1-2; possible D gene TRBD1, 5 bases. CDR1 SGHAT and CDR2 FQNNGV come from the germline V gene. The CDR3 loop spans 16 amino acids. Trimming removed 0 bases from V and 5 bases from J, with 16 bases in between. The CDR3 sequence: CASSLDRRGLGYGYTF. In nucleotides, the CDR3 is TGTGCCAGCAGCTTAGATCGGCGGGGCTTGGGGTATGGCTACACCTTC.

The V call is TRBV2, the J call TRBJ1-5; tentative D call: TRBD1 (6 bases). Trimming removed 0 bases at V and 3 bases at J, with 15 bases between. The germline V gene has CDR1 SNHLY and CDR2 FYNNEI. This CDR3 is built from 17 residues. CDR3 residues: CASSEAPYRADNQPQHF. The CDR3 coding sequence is TGTGCCAGCAGTGAAGCGCCGTACAGGGCCGACAATCAGCCCCAGCATTTT.

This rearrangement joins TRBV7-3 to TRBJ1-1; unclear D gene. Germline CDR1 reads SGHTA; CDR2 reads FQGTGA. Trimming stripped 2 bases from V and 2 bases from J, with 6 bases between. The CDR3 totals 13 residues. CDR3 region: CASSLYYNTEAFF. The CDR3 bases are TGTGCCAGCAGCTTATACTACAACACTGAAGCTTTCTTT.

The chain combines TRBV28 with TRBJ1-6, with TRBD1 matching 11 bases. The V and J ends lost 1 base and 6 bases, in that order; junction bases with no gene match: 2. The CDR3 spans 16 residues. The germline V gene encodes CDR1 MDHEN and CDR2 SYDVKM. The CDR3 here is CASSLSGTGGNSPLHF. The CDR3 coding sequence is TGTGCCAGCAGTTTATCCGGGACAGGGGGTAATTCACCCCTCCACTTT.

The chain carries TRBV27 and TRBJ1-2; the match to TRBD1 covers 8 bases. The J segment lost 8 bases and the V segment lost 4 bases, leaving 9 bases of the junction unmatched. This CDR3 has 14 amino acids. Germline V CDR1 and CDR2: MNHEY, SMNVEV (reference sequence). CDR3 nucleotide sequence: TGTGCCAGCAGTTCGACCGGGACAGGAGGGGGCTACACCTTC. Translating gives CASSSTGTGGGYTF.

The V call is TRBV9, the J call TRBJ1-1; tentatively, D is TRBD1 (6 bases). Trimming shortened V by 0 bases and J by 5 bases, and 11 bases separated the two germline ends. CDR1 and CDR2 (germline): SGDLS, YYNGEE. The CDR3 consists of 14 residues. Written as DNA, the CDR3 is TGTGCCAGCAGCGTAGTAGGGGGAAGGACTGAAGCTTTCTTT. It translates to CASSVVGGRTEAFF.

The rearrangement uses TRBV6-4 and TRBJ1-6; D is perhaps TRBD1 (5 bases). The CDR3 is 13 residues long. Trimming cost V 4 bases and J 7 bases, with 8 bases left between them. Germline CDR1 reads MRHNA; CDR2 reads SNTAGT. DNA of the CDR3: TGTGCCAGCAGTGTCAACAGGAATTCACCCCTCCACTTT. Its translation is CASSVNRNSPLHF.

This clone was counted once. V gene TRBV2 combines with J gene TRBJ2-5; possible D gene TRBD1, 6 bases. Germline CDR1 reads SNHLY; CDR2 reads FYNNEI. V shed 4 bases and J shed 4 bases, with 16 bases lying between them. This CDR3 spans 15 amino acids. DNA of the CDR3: TGTGCCAGCAGTGTTGGGCAGGGGTATAGAGAGACCCAGTACTTC. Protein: CASSVGQGYRETQYF.

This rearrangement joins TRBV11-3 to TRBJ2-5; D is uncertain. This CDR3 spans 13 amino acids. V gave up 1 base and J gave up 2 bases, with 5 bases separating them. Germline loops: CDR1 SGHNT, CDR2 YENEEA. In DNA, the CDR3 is TGTGCCAGCAGCTTAGGTATACAAGAGACCCAGTACTTC. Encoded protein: CASSLGIQETQYF.

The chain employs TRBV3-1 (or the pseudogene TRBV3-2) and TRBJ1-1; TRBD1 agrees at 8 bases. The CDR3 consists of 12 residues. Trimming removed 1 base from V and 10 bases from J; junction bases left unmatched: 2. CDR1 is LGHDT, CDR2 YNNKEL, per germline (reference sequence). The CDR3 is CASSQVTGGAFF. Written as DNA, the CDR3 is TGTGCCAGCAGCCAAGTAACAGGGGGAGCTTTCTTT.

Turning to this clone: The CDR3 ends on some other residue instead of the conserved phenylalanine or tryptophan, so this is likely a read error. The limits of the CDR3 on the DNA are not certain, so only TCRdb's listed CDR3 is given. The CDR3 sequence: CATRLTGPP. The chain joins TRBV24-1 to TRBJ2-7; the D segment call TRBD1 is taken from the table without a DNA check. Germline V gives CDR1 KGHDR, CDR2 SFDVKD. The CDR3 is 9 amino acids long, termini counted.

CDR3 region: CASRPAGGQEAFF. The DNA of the CDR3 is TGTGCCAGCCGACCCGCGGGGGGACAGGAAGCTTTCTTT. The chain combines TRBV9 with TRBJ1-1, with 7 bases that match TRBD1. The length of the CDR3 is 13 residues. Germline V lookup: CDR1 SGDLS, CDR2 YYNGEE. The junction had 11 bases not matched to a gene; V was cut back by 7 bases and J by 8 bases.

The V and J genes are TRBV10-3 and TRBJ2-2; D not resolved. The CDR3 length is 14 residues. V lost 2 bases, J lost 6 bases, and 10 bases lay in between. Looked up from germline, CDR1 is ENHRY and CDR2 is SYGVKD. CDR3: CAISEISNAGELFF. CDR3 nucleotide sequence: TGTGCCATCAGTGAGATCAGTAATGCCGGGGAGCTGTTTTTT.

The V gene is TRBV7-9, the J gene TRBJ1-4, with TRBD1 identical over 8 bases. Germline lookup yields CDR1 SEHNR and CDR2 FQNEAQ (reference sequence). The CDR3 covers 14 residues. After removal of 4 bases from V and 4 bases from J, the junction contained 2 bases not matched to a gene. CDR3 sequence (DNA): TGTGCCAGCAGCTCGACAGGGGTTAATGAAAAACTGTTTTTT. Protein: CASSSTGVNEKLFF.